These 8 T cell receptor beta chains were sequenced from one sample in a study of T-cell memory formation after mild COVID-19. TCRdb used MiXCR to reprocess the 5' RACE reads, holding one entry per CDR3 protein. The data show approximately 230,000 distinct CDR3 sequences, roughly 17% seen once. Sequenced input: PBMCs or a T cell subset sorted from them (not recorded which). The receptors derive from a man younger than 35 who had mild COVID-19 (a few samples of this study predate the infection). Cell type and time point are not known.

In its sample, this clonotype was seen a few times. The gene calls are TRBV9 and TRBJ2-5; D is unresolved. CDR3 length: 12 amino acids. Between the trimmed V and J ends, which lost 3 bases and 5 bases, there was a span of 8 bases. Germline CDR1 SGDLS, CDR2 YYNGEE. CDR3 DNA: TGTGCCAGCAGCGGTGAGTGGGAGACCCAGTACTTC. Its translation: CASSGEWETQYF.

In its sample, this clonotype was seen a few times. The CDR3 DNA sequence: TGTGCCAGCAGCCCACCGGGATTTCAGACCCAGTACTTC. This gives the protein CASSPPGFQTQYF. V usage is TRBV7-6 and J usage is TRBJ2-5; TRBD2 might be the D (5 bases). This CDR3 contains 13 residues. Trimming took 5 bases from V and 6 from J, leaving 13 bases between them. The germline V gene has CDR1 SGHVS and CDR2 FNYEAQ.

This clonotype was seen a handful of times. The chain uses TRBV9 and TRBJ2-4; 9 bases agree with TRBD2. The CDR3 loop spans 17 amino acids. Germline trimming cut 0 bases from V and 5 bases from J; bases unmatched to any gene: 9. Germline CDR1 and CDR2: SGDLS and YYNGEE. The CDR3 region has the DNA TGTGCCAGCAGCGTAGCGGCGGGGGGGCCCTTCCAAAACATTCAGTACTTC. It yields the protein CASSVAAGGPFQNIQYF. The complete variable domain, with remaining parts taken from reference TRBV9 and TRBJ2-4, reads DSGVTQTPKHLITATGQRVTLRCSPRSGDLSVYWYQQSLDQGLQFLIQYYNGEERAKGNILERFSAQQFPDLHSELNLSSLELGDSALYFCASSVAAGGPFQNIQYFGAGTRLSVL.

There are many counts of this clonotype. The chain recombines TRBV7-9 with TRBJ1-6; maybe TRBD1 (5 bases). The germline V gene has CDR1 SEHNR and CDR2 FQNEAQ (reference sequence). The CDR3 totals 14 residues. The CDR3 sequence is CAGGHPFLGSPLHF. The DNA for the CDR3 is TGTGCGGGTGGACACCCCTTCTTAGGTTCACCCCTCCACTTT. The variable domain in full, with the rest retrieved from reference TRBV7-9 and TRBJ1-6, is DTGVSQNPRHKITKRGQNVTFRCDPISEHNRLYWYRQTLGQGPEFLTYFQNEAQLEKSRLLSDRFSAERPKGSFSTLEIQRTEQGDSAMYLCAGGHPFLGSPLHFGNGTRLTVT.

The V gene is TRBV20-1, the J gene TRBJ1-2; 7 bases agree with TRBD1. This CDR3 contains 12 residues. CDR1 is DFQATT and CDR2 is SNEGSKA in the germline V gene (reference sequence). The V and J ends lost 7 bases and 8 bases, in that order; junction bases with no gene match: 10. The CDR3 DNA reads TGCAGTGGAGCTGACAGGGACCTCGGCTACACCTTC. Translated, it gives CSGADRDLGYTF.

A remark on this clonotype: Given the absence of the conserved phenylalanine or tryptophan at the CDR3 end, a read error is likely. The limits of the CDR3 on the DNA are not certain, so only TCRdb's listed CDR3 is given. This chain links TRBV6-1 with TRBJ1-1. Germline V gene lookup returns CDR1 MNHNS and CDR2 SASEGT. The CDR3 is 13 residues long, counting both termini. CDR3 residues: CASSEGPLLKLAI.

The chain couples TRBV12-3 or TRBV12-4 to TRBJ1-1; D may be TRBD1 (6 bases). The V gene lost 3 bases and the J gene lost 11 bases, with 13 bases spanning the gap. The CDR3 is 12 residues long. CDR3 sequence reads: CASSFAGGRAFF. The CDR3 DNA is TGTGCCAGCAGTTTCGCCGGGGGGCGTGCTTTCTTT.

This clonotype occurred a few times. The rearrangement joins TRBV2 to TRBJ2-7; D is uncertain. The germline V and J ends were trimmed by 0 bases and 3 bases, with 3 bases remaining between them. CDR3 length: 12 amino acids. The germline V gene has CDR1 SNHLY and CDR2 FYNNEI. DNA for the CDR3: TGTGCCAGCAGTGAAGCGCGCTACGAGCAGTACGTC. Amino acid sequence: CASSEARYEQYV.